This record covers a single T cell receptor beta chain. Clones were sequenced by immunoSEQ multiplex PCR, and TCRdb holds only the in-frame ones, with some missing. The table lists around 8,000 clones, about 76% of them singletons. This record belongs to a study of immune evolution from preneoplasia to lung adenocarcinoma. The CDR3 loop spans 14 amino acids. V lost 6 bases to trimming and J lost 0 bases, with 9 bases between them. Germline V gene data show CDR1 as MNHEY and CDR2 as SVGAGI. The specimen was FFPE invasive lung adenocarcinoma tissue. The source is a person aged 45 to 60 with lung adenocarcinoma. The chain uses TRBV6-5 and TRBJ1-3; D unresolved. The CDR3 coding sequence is TGTGCCAGCAGACAAATCAGCTCTGGAAACACCATATATTTT. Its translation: CASRQISSGNTIYF.